These 15 T cell receptor beta chains share one sample of origin, sequenced in a study of cytomegalovirus exposure and HLA in healthy donors. The PCR was carried out with 60 Vbeta primers and 13 Jbeta primers. Only in-frame clones appear in the TCRdb table, and some are missing; sequencing was by immunoSEQ multiplex PCR. The sample holds roughly 180,000 clones, about 80% seen once. Input material: PBMCs. The receptors originated from a man aged 25-45 years in good health and CMV-seronegative.

This clone came up once. The gene calls are TRBV30 and TRBJ2-5; 9 bases map to TRBD2. CDR1 and CDR2 (germline): GTSNPN, SVGIG (reference sequence). The CDR3 contains 14 residues. The trim removed 3 bases at V and 9 bases at J, leaving 11 bases unmatched. This CDR3 reads CAWRARGGRPAQYF. CDR3 nucleotides: TGTGCCTGGAGGGCGCGGGGGGGGCGCCCGGCCCAGTACTTC.

This clone was detected only a few times. The genes are TRBV10-1 and TRBJ2-1, with TRBD1 matching 8 bases. J lost 6 bases, V lost 4 bases, and 8 bases had no gene match. This CDR3 region has 15 residues. Germline values: CDR1 WNHNN, CDR2 SYGVQD (reference sequence). The CDR3 DNA sequence: TGCGCCAGCAGTGTCGCAGGGGGCTTAGGCAATGAGCAGTTCTTC. Translation: CASSVAGGLGNEQFF.

V and J are TRBV4-1 and TRBJ2-7; a possible D gene is TRBD1 (6 bases). Trimming removed 2 bases from V and 9 bases from J, with 14 bases in between. The CDR3 spans 13 residues. Germline V gene lookup returns CDR1 MGHRA and CDR2 YSYEKL. CDR3 in DNA: TGCGCCAGCAGCCAACTAAAGGGGGAGTGGCAGTACTTC. It is translated as CASSQLKGEWQYF.

This chain uses TRBV7-9 with TRBJ2-3; 7 bases agree with TRBD1. The V and J ends lost 2 bases and 6 bases, in that order; junction bases with no gene match: 2. Germline V gives CDR1 SEHNR, CDR2 FQNEAQ (reference sequence). The CDR3 covers 13 residues. CDR3 loop: CASSLSRGDTQYF. The CDR3 DNA sequence: TGTGCCAGCAGCTTAAGCAGGGGGGATACGCAGTATTTT.

The V gene is TRBV9, the J gene TRBJ1-1; D is ambiguous. Germline loops: CDR1 SGDLS, CDR2 YYNGEE. The CDR3 is made up of 11 amino acids. V was trimmed by 4 bases and J by 5 bases, leaving 6 bases between them. The CDR3 reads CASSPSTEAFF. The CDR3 bases are TGTGCCAGCAGCCCCAGTACTGAAGCTTTCTTT.

CDR3 region: CASSLAGKGETQYF. CDR3 nucleotide sequence: TGTGCCAGCAGCTTGGCAGGAAAGGGGGAGACCCAGTACTTC. The chain links TRBV7-9 to TRBJ2-5, with D possibly TRBD1 on 5 matching bases. The CDR3 contains 14 residues. V lost 3 bases and J lost 5, with 13 bases in between. CDR1 is SEHNR, CDR2 FQNEAQ, per germline (reference sequence).

The gene calls are TRBV7-2 and TRBJ1-2; TRBD1 agrees at 7 bases. J lost 5 bases, V lost 5 bases, and 5 bases had no gene match. This CDR3 contains 13 residues. From germline, CDR1 is SGHTA and CDR2 FQGNSA. The CDR3 DNA reads as TGTGCCAGCAGCCAGGGGACAGCTTATGGCTACACCTTC. It specifies CASSQGTAYGYTF.

The CDR3 DNA is TGCGCCAGCAGCTTTGGTGGACAGGATAACTATGGCTACACCTTC. Translation gives CASSFGGQDNYGYTF. The chain employs TRBV5-1 and TRBJ1-2; TRBD1 matches at 7 bases. This CDR3 spans 15 amino acids. V lost 2 bases, J lost 1 base, and 5 bases stayed unmatched. Germline CDR1 SGHRS, CDR2 YFSETQ.

This sequence joins TRBV11-2 and TRBJ2-4; tentative D call: TRBD1 (5 bases). The CDR3 runs 13 residues. Germline loops: CDR1 SGHAT, CDR2 FQNNGV. CDR3 loop: CASVPQQVNIQYF. The DNA for the CDR3 is TGTGCGAGCGTACCCCAACAGGTGAACATTCAGTACTTC.

This clone has only a few counts. The J gene is TRBJ2-7, the V gene TRBV11-2; D gene ambiguous. This CDR3 region has 16 residues. Between the trimmed V and J ends, which lost 2 bases and 1 base, there was a span of 15 bases. CDR1 and CDR2 (germline): SGHAT, FQNNGV. CDR3 coding DNA: TGTGCCAGCAGCTTATTGGTGGGCAGGCGATCCTACGAGCAGTACTTC. Its translation: CASSLLVGRRSYEQYF.

The chain employs TRBV28 and TRBJ2-3; 9 bases are shared with TRBD2. This CDR3 spans 14 amino acids. Germline CDR1 and CDR2: MDHEN and SYDVKM. V gave up 7 bases and J gave up 5 bases; unmatched junction bases: 7. Written as DNA, the CDR3 is TGTGCCAGCACATTAGCGGGAGAGGAAGATACGCAGTATTTT. Translating gives CASTLAGEEDTQYF.

This clone has just a few counts. The chain employs TRBV6-5 and TRBJ2-2, with 7 bases identical to TRBD1. The length of the CDR3 is 14 residues. Germline lookup yields CDR1 MNHEY and CDR2 SVGAGI. The V gene end was trimmed by 5 bases and the J gene end by 7 bases; junction bases not matched to a gene: 7. The CDR3 bases are TGTGCCAGCAGTCCAGGGGGAACGGGCGGGGAGCTGTTTTTT. As protein: CASSPGGTGGELFF.

The V call is TRBV28, the J call TRBJ1-1, with TRBD1 identical over 7 bases. The ends lost 8 bases at V and 4 bases at J; junction bases unmatched: 7. Germline V gives CDR1 MDHEN, CDR2 SYDVKM. The length of the CDR3 is 13 residues. The CDR3 loop is CASGGTDGTEAFF. The CDR3 nucleotides read TGTGCCAGCGGAGGGACAGACGGCACTGAAGCTTTCTTT.

The rearrangement links TRBV4-3 to TRBJ2-7; no reliable D call. CDR3 size: 16 residues. CDR1 LGHNA and CDR2 YSLEER come from the germline V gene. With 0 bases removed from V and 1 base from J, the gap between germline ends came to 13 bases. The CDR3: CASSQDVTVRSYEQYF. CDR3 coding DNA: TGCGCCAGCAGCCAAGACGTCACAGTACGTTCCTACGAGCAGTACTTC.

The CDR3: CASRSNLGDTQYF. In nucleotides, the CDR3 is TGTGCCAGCAGGTCCAACCTCGGGGATACGCAGTATTTT. This chain links TRBV7-8 with TRBJ2-3; D gene ambiguous. The CDR3 covers 13 residues. The germline CDR1 and CDR2 sequences are SGHVS and FQNEAQ. V lost 6 bases and J 6 bases, leaving 13 bases between the germline ends.